This T cell receptor beta chain was obtained from a study of T cell repertoires in cytomegalovirus infection. Study background: As its CMV epitopes, the study selected recently identified HLA-C-restricted and well-studied HLA-B-restricted targets. CMV infection together with matching HLA type was indicated by public TCR beta signatures. Broader study findings: CMV carriers having the relevant HLA were flagged by cumulative public TCR beta family frequency.

Details on this clonotype: As yet, its antigen is unknown.

TCRdb processed the reads anew with MiXCR; each CDR3 protein has one entry. The table lists 360,000 or so distinct CDR3 sequences, about 35% of them singletons. V was shortened by 10 bases and J by 0 bases, with 10 bases between the two germline ends. CDR3 length: 13 amino acids. The chain links TRBV12-3 or TRBV12-4 to TRBJ1-3; D gene uncertain. The specimen was cultured PBMCs, collected from culture after CMV antigen stimulation. The TCR sequence derives from a human donor in good health (CMV status not recorded). Some clones in this sample may be carry-over from other donors' samples. The CDR3 region has the DNA TGTGCCACCATACCCGGCTCTGGAAACACCATATATTTT. Encoded protein: CATIPGSGNTIYF.